The entry that follows covers one TCR beta chain sequence. The data belong to a study of blood T cell repertoires in COVID-19. Study information: Sites in the United States, Italy and Spain provided acute and convalescent COVID-19 samples. Nucleic acid was either cDNA or gDNA, and it came from T cells, B-cell-depleted T cells, or PBMCs.

Trimming removed 7 bases from V and 5 bases from J; junction bases left unmatched: 11. The CDR3 extends over 14 amino acids. The germline CDR1 and CDR2 sequences are MNHNY and SVGAGI (reference sequence). In the original analysis: Researchers report that nucleated cell counts were estimated from reference gene primer amplification. Only in-frame clones appear in the TCRdb table, and some are missing; sequencing was by immunoSEQ multiplex PCR. V and J calls and clone size are those listed in that table; D and trimming were worked out from the DNA. The table shows more than 150,000 clones, with around 85% occurring only once.

The source of this sequence is a man between 70 and 80 years old with active or convalescent COVID-19. The V gene is TRBV6-6, the J gene TRBJ2-7, with 7 positions matching TRBD1. Sequencing was performed on peripheral blood. CDR3 protein: CASTRRTGANEQYF. In DNA, the CDR3 is TGTGCCAGCACCAGGAGGACAGGAGCCAACGAGCAGTACTTC.